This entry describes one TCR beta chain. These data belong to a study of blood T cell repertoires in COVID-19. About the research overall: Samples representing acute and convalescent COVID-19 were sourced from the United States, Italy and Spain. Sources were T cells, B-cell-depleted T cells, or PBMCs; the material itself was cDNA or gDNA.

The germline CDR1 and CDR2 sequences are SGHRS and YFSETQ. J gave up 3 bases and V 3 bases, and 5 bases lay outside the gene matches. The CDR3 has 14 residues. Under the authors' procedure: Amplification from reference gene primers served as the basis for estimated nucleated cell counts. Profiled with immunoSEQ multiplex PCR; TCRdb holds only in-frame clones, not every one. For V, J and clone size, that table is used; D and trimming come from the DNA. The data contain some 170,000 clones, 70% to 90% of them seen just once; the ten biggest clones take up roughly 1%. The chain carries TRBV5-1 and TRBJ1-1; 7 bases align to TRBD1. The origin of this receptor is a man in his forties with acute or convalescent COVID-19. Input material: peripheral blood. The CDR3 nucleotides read TGCGCCAGCAGCTCCGTGACAGGGCACACTGAAGCTTTCTTT. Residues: CASSSVTGHTEAFF.